One T cell receptor (beta chain) is described in this entry. This entry is derived from a study of cytomegalovirus exposure and HLA in healthy donors. Donors in the study were healthy people who gave bone marrow. PCR used 60 Vbeta primers and 13 Jbeta primers. Assay: immunoSEQ multiplex PCR; the TCRdb copy retains only in-frame clones and omits some. The table lists some 40,000 clones, with over 5.5% in the top ten. Germline V gene lookup returns CDR1 SNHLY and CDR2 FYNNEI. The CDR3 consists of 15 residues. V lost 8 bases and J 0 bases, leaving 16 bases between the germline ends. J is TRBJ1-2 and V is TRBV2; D might be TRBD1 (5 bases). The sequenced sample consisted of PBMCs. The receptor comes from a human donor in good health. Here the CDR3 DNA reads TGTGCCAGCCAACACCGCGACAGTGCTAACTATGGCTACACCTTC. Protein: CASQHRDSANYGYTF.